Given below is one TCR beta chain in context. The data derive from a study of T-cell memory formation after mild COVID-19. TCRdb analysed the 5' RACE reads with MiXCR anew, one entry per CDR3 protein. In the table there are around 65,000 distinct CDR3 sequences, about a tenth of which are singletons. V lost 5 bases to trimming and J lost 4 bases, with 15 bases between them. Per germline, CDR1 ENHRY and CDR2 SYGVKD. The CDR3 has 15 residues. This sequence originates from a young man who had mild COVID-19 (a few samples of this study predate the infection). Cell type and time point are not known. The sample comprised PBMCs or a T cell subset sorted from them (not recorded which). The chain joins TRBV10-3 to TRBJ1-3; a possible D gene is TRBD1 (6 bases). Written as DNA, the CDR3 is TGTGCCATCAGTTCCCAACAGGGTACGGGAAACACCATATATTTT. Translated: CAISSQQGTGNTIYF.